This T cell receptor (beta chain) was profiled in a study of human T cells and chemical hapten exposure. The germline V gene encodes CDR1 DFQATT and CDR2 SNEGSKA (reference sequence). This CDR3 comprises 14 residues. V dropped 3 bases and J dropped 6 bases, with 15 bases sitting between them. Time point in this sample: healthy volunteer bleed at 2 weeks. Unseparated into fractions, whole blood served as the source from which total RNA was extracted. This clonotype has at least ten counts. Each CDR3 protein gets one entry after TCRdb re-called the RACE reads with MiXCR. The table includes 100,000 to 150,000 distinct CDR3 sequences, about 9.4% detected once.

This chain connects TRBV20-1 to TRBJ2-1; D is undetermined. Material for sequencing was whole blood. The sequence derives from a male donor in good health. Some clones in this sample may be carry-over from other donors' samples. The CDR3 DNA is TGCAGTGCTAGTCGCGTTGTCGTGGGCAATGAGCAGTTCTTC. As protein: CSASRVVVGNEQFF.